A selection of T cell receptor beta chains follows, all from one sample in a study of cytomegalovirus exposure and HLA in healthy donors. Sequenced by immunoSEQ multiplex PCR; TCRdb stores in-frame clones only, minus some. Here the sample spans over 110,000 clones, roughly 74% being singletons. The source material was PBMCs. The receptors were sampled from a woman between 35 and 50 years old in good health and CMV-seropositive. CDR3s include the opening cysteine and the closing phenylalanine or tryptophan. The order of the fields is V gene, clone size, D gene, J gene, CDR3 protein, CDR3 DNA. A D gene is named only where the DNA matches it firmly. Expanded clones are given a class, and other clones once, few, many or no size at all.

V gene: TRBV5-8
clone size: NA
D gene: NA
J gene: TRBJ1-2
CDR3 protein: CASSRTPVHAGYTF
CDR3 DNA: TGTGCCAGCAGCAGGACCCCGGTCCATGCGGGGTACACCTTC

V gene: TRBV10-3
clone size: few
D gene: TRBD2
J gene: TRBJ2-2
CDR3 protein: CATGTSGRPSNTGELFF
CDR3 DNA: TGTGCCACCGGGACTAGCGGGAGACCATCGAACACCGGGGAGCTGTTTTTT

V gene: TRBV30
clone size: NA
D gene: TRBD1
J gene: TRBJ1-4
CDR3 protein: CAWSTGQQTNEKLFF
CDR3 DNA: TGTGCCTGGTCCACGGGACAGCAAACTAATGAAAAACTGTTTTTT

V gene: TRBV6-4
clone size: few
D gene: TRBD1
J gene: TRBJ2-7
CDR3 protein: CASKERVGQGRRNYEQYF
CDR3 DNA: TGTGCCAGCAAAGAAAGGGTGGGACAGGGAAGACGTAACTACGAGCAGTACTTC

V gene: TRBV4-1
clone size: NA
D gene: TRBD1
J gene: TRBJ2-4
CDR3 protein: CASSQVEEGAGNIQYF
CDR3 DNA: TGCGCCAGCAGCCAAGTGGAAGAGGGGGCCGGGAACATTCAGTACTTC

V gene: TRBV4-1
clone size: NA
D gene: NA
J gene: TRBJ1-5
CDR3 protein: CASSQGRGQPQHF
CDR3 DNA: TGCGCCAGCAGCCAAGGTCGAGGGCAGCCCCAGCATTTT

V gene: TRBV7-8
clone size: NA
D gene: NA
J gene: TRBJ1-5
CDR3 protein: CASSFWTDSNQPQHF
CDR3 DNA: TGTGCCAGCAGCTTCTGGACAGATAGCAATCAGCCCCAGCATTTT

V gene: TRBV7-7
clone size: NA
D gene: TRBD1
J gene: TRBJ2-3
CDR3 protein: CASSLRAGGQGTDTQYF
CDR3 DNA: TGTGCTAGCAGCTTAAGGGCAGGGGGTCAAGGGACAGATACGCAGTATTTT

V gene: TRBV28
clone size: NA
D gene: NA
J gene: TRBJ2-7
CDR3 protein: CASSLPGYEQYF
CDR3 DNA: TGTGCCAGCAGTCTGCCAGGCTACGAGCAGTACTTC

V gene: TRBV7-9
clone size: once
D gene: TRBD1
J gene: TRBJ1-6
CDR3 protein: CASSFTGQASSDSPLHF
CDR3 DNA: TGTGCCAGCAGCTTTACCGGACAGGCCTCGTCAGATTCACCCCTCCACTTT

V gene: TRBV29-1
clone size: NA
D gene: NA
J gene: TRBJ1-1
CDR3 protein: CSVEGRGATEAFF
CDR3 DNA: TGCAGCGTTGAAGGTAGGGGTGCCACTGAAGCTTTCTTT

V gene: TRBV29-1
clone size: NA
D gene: TRBD2
J gene: TRBJ2-7
CDR3 protein: CSVRSQRDYEQYF
CDR3 DNA: TGCAGCGTTAGGTCCCAGCGGGATTACGAGCAGTACTTC

V gene: TRBV14
clone size: NA
D gene: TRBD1
J gene: TRBJ2-7
CDR3 protein: CASSQVGTGDERQYF
CDR3 DNA: TGTGCCAGCAGCCAAGTGGGGACAGGTGACGAGCGGCAGTACTTC

V gene: TRBV5-4
clone size: NA
D gene: NA
J gene: TRBJ2-1
CDR3 protein: CASSLAGGTYNEQFF
CDR3 DNA: TGTGCCAGCAGCTTGGCGGGGGGCACCTACAATGAGCAGTTCTTC

V gene: TRBV19
clone size: NA
D gene: NA
J gene: TRBJ2-5
CDR3 protein: CASSMGTAAAGETQYF
CDR3 DNA: TGTGCCAGTAGTATGGGGACCGCAGCGGCGGGGGAGACCCAGTACTTC

V gene: TRBV5-1
clone size: NA
D gene: TRBD2
J gene: TRBJ2-7
CDR3 protein: CASRDLSGSSYEQYF
CDR3 DNA: TGCGCCAGCAGAGACCTTAGCGGGTCCTCCTACGAGCAGTACTTC

V gene: TRBV5-1
clone size: NA
D gene: NA
J gene: TRBJ1-4
CDR3 protein: CASSLDAANEKLFF
CDR3 DNA: TGCGCCAGCAGCCTAGACGCAGCTAATGAAAAACTGTTTTTT

V gene: TRBV11-2
clone size: NA
D gene: NA
J gene: TRBJ2-1
CDR3 protein: CASSLDTGGSYNEQFF
CDR3 DNA: TGTGCCAGCAGCTTAGATACAGGAGGGTCCTACAATGAGCAGTTCTTC

V gene: TRBV2
clone size: once
D gene: TRBD2
J gene: TRBJ2-7
CDR3 protein: CASSGRPTSYEQYF
CDR3 DNA: TGTGCCAGCAGCGGGAGGCCCACTTCCTACGAGCAGTACTTC

V gene: TRBV21-1
clone size: NA
D gene: NA
J gene: TRBJ2-1
CDR3 protein: CASSKSPPGLIVSYEQFF
CDR3 DNA: TGTGCCAGCAGCAAATCACCACCGGGACTAATAGTCTCCTATGAGCAGTTCTTC

V gene: TRBV7-9
clone size: NA
D gene: NA
J gene: TRBJ1-3
CDR3 protein: CASSFPWGLEGNTIYF
CDR3 DNA: TGTGCCAGCAGCTTCCCGTGGGGGCTGGAAGGAAACACCATATATTTT

V gene: TRBV15
clone size: NA
D gene: TRBD1
J gene: TRBJ2-7
CDR3 protein: CATSRATRQGRYEQYF
CDR3 DNA: TGTGCCACCAGCAGAGCGACACGACAGGGTCGGTACGAGCAGTACTTC

V gene: TRBV7-8
clone size: NA
D gene: NA
J gene: TRBJ2-3
CDR3 protein: CASSLGAGPRTDTQYF
CDR3 DNA: TGTGCCAGCAGCTTAGGGGCGGGACCTCGCACAGATACGCAGTATTTT

V gene: TRBV11-2
clone size: NA
D gene: NA
J gene: TRBJ2-1
CDR3 protein: CASSLEYKQFF
CDR3 DNA: TGTGCCAGCAGCTTAGAATATAAGCAGTTCTTC

V gene: TRBV2
clone size: NA
D gene: NA
J gene: TRBJ2-7
CDR3 protein: CASSEGHSATYEQYF
CDR3 DNA: TGTGCCAGCAGTGAGGGGCACAGCGCGACCTACGAGCAGTACTTC

V gene: TRBV19
clone size: NA
D gene: NA
J gene: TRBJ2-1
CDR3 protein: CASSTLQGIAQFF
CDR3 DNA: TGTGCCAGTAGTACCCTACAGGGTATTGCTCAATTCTTC

V gene: TRBV9
clone size: NA
D gene: TRBD1
J gene: TRBJ1-2
CDR3 protein: CASSKDQGANYGYTF
CDR3 DNA: TGTGCCAGCAGTAAAGACCAGGGGGCTAACTATGGCTACACCTTC

V gene: TRBV19
clone size: NA
D gene: TRBD2
J gene: TRBJ2-7
CDR3 protein: CASRGASGTYEQYF
CDR3 DNA: TGTGCCAGTAGGGGGGCTAGCGGGACCTACGAGCAGTACTTC

V gene: TRBV2
clone size: NA
D gene: TRBD1
J gene: TRBJ2-3
CDR3 protein: CASIQGGRGIADTQYF
CDR3 DNA: TGTGCCAGCATTCAGGGCGGCAGGGGGATCGCAGATACGCAGTATTTT

V gene: TRBV27
clone size: NA
D gene: TRBD1
J gene: TRBJ1-2
CDR3 protein: CASSLNRGNYGYTF
CDR3 DNA: TGTGCCAGCAGTTTGAACAGGGGCAACTATGGCTACACCTTC

V gene: TRBV9
clone size: NA
D gene: TRBD1
J gene: TRBJ1-1
CDR3 protein: CASSLRDRTTEAFF
CDR3 DNA: TGTGCCAGCAGCCTCCGGGACAGGACCACTGAAGCTTTCTTT

V gene: TRBV7-8
clone size: NA
D gene: NA
J gene: TRBJ2-7
CDR3 protein: CASVKNQGTASFHEQYF
CDR3 DNA: TGTGCCAGCGTTAAAAACCAGGGGACCGCCTCTTTCCACGAGCAGTACTTC